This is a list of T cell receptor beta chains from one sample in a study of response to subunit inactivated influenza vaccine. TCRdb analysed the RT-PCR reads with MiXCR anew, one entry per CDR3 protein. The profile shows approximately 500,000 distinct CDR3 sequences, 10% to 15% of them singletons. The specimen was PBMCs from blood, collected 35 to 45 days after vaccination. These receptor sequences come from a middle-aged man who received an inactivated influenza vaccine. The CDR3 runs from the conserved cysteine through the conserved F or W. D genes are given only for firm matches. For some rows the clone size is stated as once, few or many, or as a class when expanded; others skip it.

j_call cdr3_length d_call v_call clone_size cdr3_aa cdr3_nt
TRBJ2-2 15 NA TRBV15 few CATSPLQGFTGELFF TGTGCCACCAGCCCTCTACAGGGCTTCACCGGGGAGCTGTTTTTT
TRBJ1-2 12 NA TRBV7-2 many CASSLARVGYTF TGTGCCAGCAGCTTAGCGAGGGTAGGCTACACCTTC
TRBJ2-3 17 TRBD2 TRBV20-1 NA CSARTSGGGSSTDTQYF TGCAGTGCCAGAACTAGCGGGGGGGGTTCTAGCACAGATACGCAGTATTTT
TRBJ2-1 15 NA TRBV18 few CASSPPFWGNNEQFF TGTGCCAGCTCACCACCGTTTTGGGGGAACAATGAGCAGTTCTTC
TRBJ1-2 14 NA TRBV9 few CASSVQMGTYGYTF TGTGCCAGCAGCGTGCAGATGGGGACCTATGGCTACACCTTC
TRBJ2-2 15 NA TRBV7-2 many CASSLGDRRTGELFF TGTGCCAGCAGCTTAGGGGACCGTCGGACCGGGGAGCTGTTTTTT
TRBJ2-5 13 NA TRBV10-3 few CAISEQGRETQYF TGTGCCATCAGTGAGCAGGGGCGGGAGACCCAGTACTTC
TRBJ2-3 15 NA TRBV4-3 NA CASSQDPASTDTQYF TGCGCCAGCAGCCAAGATCCAGCCAGCACAGATACGCAGTATTTT
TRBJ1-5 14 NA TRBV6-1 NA CASSESGDFQPQHF TGTGCCAGCAGTGAATCGGGGGACTTTCAGCCCCAGCATTTT
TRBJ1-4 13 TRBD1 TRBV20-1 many CSASPGGHEKLFF TGCAGTGCTAGCCCAGGGGGACATGAAAAACTGTTTTTT
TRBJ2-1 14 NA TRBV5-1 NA CASAWASSNNEQFF TGCGCCAGCGCGTGGGCATCATCGAACAATGAGCAGTTCTTC
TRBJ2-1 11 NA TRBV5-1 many CASSDVGEQFF TGCGCCAGCAGCGACGTGGGTGAGCAGTTCTTC
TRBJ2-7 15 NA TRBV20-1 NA CTARDPPRSSYEQYF TGCACTGCTAGAGATCCTCCACGCAGCTCCTACGAGCAGTACTTC
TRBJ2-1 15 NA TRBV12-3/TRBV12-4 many CASSSGTGVNNEQFF TGTGCCAGCAGCTCCGGGACTGGAGTTAACAATGAGCAGTTCTTC
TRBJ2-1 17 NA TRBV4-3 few CASSQESSGGNYNEQFF TGCGCCAGCAGCCAAGAATCGAGCGGTGGGAACTACAATGAGCAGTTCTTC
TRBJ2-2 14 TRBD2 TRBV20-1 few CSAPTSGGAGELFF TGCAGTGCACCTACTAGCGGAGGGGCCGGGGAGCTGTTTTTT
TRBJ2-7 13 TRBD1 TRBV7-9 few CASSIQGTHEQYF TGTGCCAGCAGCATACAGGGGACCCACGAGCAGTACTTC
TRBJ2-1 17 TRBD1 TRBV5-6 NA CASSQGNPGQGAYEQFF TGTGCCAGCAGCCAAGGAAACCCGGGACAGGGGGCGTATGAGCAGTTCTTC
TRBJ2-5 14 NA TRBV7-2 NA CASSVSSGQQTQYF TGTGCCAGCAGCGTATCGTCAGGGCAACAGACCCAGTACTTC
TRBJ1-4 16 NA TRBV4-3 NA CASSNVRGGRGEKLFF TGCGCCAGCAGCAACGTTAGGGGGGGGCGTGGTGAAAAACTGTTTTTT
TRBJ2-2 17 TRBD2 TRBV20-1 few CSARTSGWPFDTGELFF TGCAGTGCTCGGACTAGCGGGTGGCCGTTCGACACCGGGGAGCTGTTTTTT
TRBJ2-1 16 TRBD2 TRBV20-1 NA CSAREVGGRAYNEQFF TGCAGTGCTAGAGAAGTCGGCGGGAGGGCTTACAATGAGCAGTTCTTC
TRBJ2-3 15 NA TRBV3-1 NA CASCFVGDATDTQYF TGTGCCAGCTGCTTTGTGGGGGACGCCACAGATACGCAGTATTTT
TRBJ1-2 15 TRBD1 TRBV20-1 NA CSATRQGLYSYGYTF TGCAGTGCTACACGACAGGGCTTGTATAGCTACGGCTACACCTTC
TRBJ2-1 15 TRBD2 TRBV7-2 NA CASSLGISGVNEQFF TGTGCCAGCAGCTTAGGGATAAGCGGGGTGAATGAGCAGTTCTTC
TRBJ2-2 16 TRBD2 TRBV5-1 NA CASSLDGRGSTGELFF TGCGCCAGCAGCTTGGATGGGCGGGGGAGCACCGGGGAGCTGTTTTTT
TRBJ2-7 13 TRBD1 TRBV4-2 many CASSHRQGDEQYF TGTGCCAGCAGCCACCGACAGGGGGACGAGCAGTACTTC
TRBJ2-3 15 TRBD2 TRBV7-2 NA CASSLGREKRDTQYF TGTGCCAGCAGCTTAGGGCGGGAGAAGAGAGATACGCAGTATTTT
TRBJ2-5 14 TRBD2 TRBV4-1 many CASSRLEGGETQYF TGCGCCAGCAGCCGACTAGAGGGAGGGGAGACCCAGTACTTC
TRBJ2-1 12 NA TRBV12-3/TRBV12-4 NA CASSLGQVGQFF TGTGCCAGCAGTTTGGGCCAGGTGGGGCAGTTCTTC
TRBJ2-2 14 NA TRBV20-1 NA CSARDFGAAGELFF TGCAGTGCTAGAGATTTCGGAGCCGCCGGGGAGCTGTTTTTT
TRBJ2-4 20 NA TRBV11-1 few CASSSTQGLRERLAKNIQYF TGTGCCAGCAGCTCCACCCAGGGGTTGAGGGAAAGACTAGCCAAAAACATTCAGTACTTC
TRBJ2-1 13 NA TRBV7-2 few CASSTRVYNEQFF TGTGCCAGCAGCACAAGAGTGTACAATGAGCAGTTCTTC
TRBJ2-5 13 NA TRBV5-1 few CASSLMARETQYF TGCGCCAGCAGCTTAATGGCAAGGGAGACCCAGTACTTC
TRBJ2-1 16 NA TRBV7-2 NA CASSLALAYSINEQFF TGTGCCAGCAGCTTAGCGCTAGCCTACTCTATCAATGAGCAGTTCTTC
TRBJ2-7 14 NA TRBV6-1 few CASSRGQGLYEQYF TGTGCCAGCAGTCGTGGACAGGGACTATACGAGCAGTACTTC
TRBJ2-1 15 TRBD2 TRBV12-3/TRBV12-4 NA CASSFTSGPNNEQFF TGTGCCAGCAGTTTTACTAGCGGGCCAAACAATGAGCAGTTCTTC
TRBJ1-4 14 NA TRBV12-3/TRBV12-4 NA CASNEPQYGEKLFF TGTGCCAGCAACGAACCACAGTATGGTGAAAAACTGTTTTTT
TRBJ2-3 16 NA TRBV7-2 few CASSKAGRGVTDTQYF TGTGCCAGCAGCAAAGCCGGGCGGGGAGTCACAGATACGCAGTATTTT
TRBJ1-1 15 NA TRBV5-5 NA CASSISFGGNTEAFF TGTGCCAGCAGTATTAGCTTCGGAGGGAACACTGAAGCTTTCTTT
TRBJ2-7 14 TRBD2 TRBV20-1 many CSAPTSGRVDEQYF TGCAGTGCCCCAACTAGCGGGAGGGTTGACGAGCAGTACTTC
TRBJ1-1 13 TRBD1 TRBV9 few CASATGRNTEAFF TGTGCCAGCGCGACAGGGAGGAACACTGAAGCTTTCTTT